The clone carrying this TCR beta chain was observed a single time. This entry is derived from a study of shared clonotypes between healthy human individuals. Donors were healthy HIV-negative adults without recently reported acute infections or vaccinations. V was clipped by 0 bases and J by 7 bases, with 16 bases between them. The germline CDR1 and CDR2 sequences are SGHVS and FNYEAQ. CDR3 length: 16 amino acids. In replicate PCRs of sorted subsets, approximately 200 ng DNA, 29,000 or so T cell genomes, was used. TCRdb's table, derived via immunoSEQ multiplex PCR, lists solely in-frame clones and lacks some. Among about 2.4 million clones, under 95% were seen once, and the ten largest hold around 0.4%.

The TCR was taken from a man in his late teens or twenties in good health. Some clones in this sample may be carry-over from other donors' samples. J is TRBJ1-3 and V is TRBV7-6; perhaps TRBD1 as D (5 bases). Sequenced: naive CD4+ T cells from PBMCs. Subset reported: CD45RA+ positively selected. The CDR3 nucleotides read TGTGCCAGCAGCTTAGCTGGGACCTTCGTGGGGAACACCATATATTTT. Amino acids: CASSLAGTFVGNTIYF.